These 23 T cell receptor beta chains came from one sample sequenced in a study of a mutant IDH1 vaccine in newly diagnosed glioma (dated by TCRdb to the early 2020s). Library method: the immunoSEQ multiplex PCR assay. Entries here come from immuneACCESS through TCRdb and include only in-frame sequences with V and J called. Some clones fail to appear in such tables; in the studies checked, an unresolved V gene covers under half of the shortfall, and the cause of the remainder is unknown. The sample includes over 95,000 clones, with roughly 90% observed a single time. Roughly 0.62% of the sample belongs to the ten largest clones. The time point label of this sample denotes: week 11, during vaccination. A 20-mer mutant IDH1 peptide at 300 micrograms in Montanide made up each vaccine dose, which was injected subcutaneously together with topical imiquimod. These receptors lack a known antigen. Here the sequenced sample was PBMCs, taken from a glioma patient whose treatment included an IDH1 peptide vaccine. The origin of the receptors is a woman in her forties or fifties with glioma.

This rearrangement joins TRBV11-2 to TRBJ2-7; D is possibly TRBD2 (6 bases). Germline CDR1 SGHAT, CDR2 FQNNGV. The CDR3 contains 16 residues. Trimming took off 1 base at V and 3 bases at J, with 16 bases between the two ends. CDR3: CASSLAGTASRYEQYF. The CDR3 nucleotides are TGTGCCAGCAGCTTAGCCGGGACTGCTTCCCGCTACGAGCAGTACTTC. Full variable domain (missing parts from reference TRBV11-2 and TRBJ2-7): EAGVAQSPRYKIIEKRQSVAFWCNPISGHATLYWYQQILGQGPKLLIQFQNNGVVDDSQLPKDRFSAERLKGVDSTLKIQPAKLEDSAVYLCASSLAGTASRYEQYFGPGTRLTVT.

This chain joins TRBV12-5 and TRBJ1-1; a weak D match, TRBD1 (6 bases). The germline V and J ends were trimmed by 5 bases and 4 bases, with 11 bases remaining between them. This CDR3 is 13 amino acids long. CDR1 and CDR2 from the germline V gene are LGHNT and FRNRAP. CDR3 protein: CASGDRLGTEAFF. As DNA, the CDR3 is TGTGCTAGTGGTGACAGGCTGGGCACTGAAGCTTTCTTT.

V usage is TRBV19 and J usage is TRBJ2-2; TRBD2 matches 7 bases. Trimming took 2 bases from V and 2 from J; bases not matched to a gene: 2. The CDR3 is 15 amino acids. Germline values: CDR1 LNHDA, CDR2 SQIVND (reference sequence). In DNA form, the CDR3 reads TGTGCCAGTAGTATAACTAGCGCAAACACCGGGGAGCTGTTTTTT. Amino acids: CASSITSANTGELFF.

This chain joins TRBV5-1 and TRBJ2-1, with 10 bases that match TRBD1. The length of the CDR3 is 17 residues. V shed 4 bases and J 4 bases; nucleotides not matched to a gene: 11. In germline, CDR1 is SGHRS, CDR2 YFSETQ. The CDR3: CASSARGLGQGYNEQFF. In DNA form, the CDR3 reads TGCGCCAGCAGCGCGAGGGGTTTGGGACAGGGGTACAATGAGCAGTTCTTC.

The rearrangement uses TRBV4-1 and TRBJ2-1; 15 bases agree with TRBD2. The germline CDR1 and CDR2 sequences are MGHRA and YSYEKL. The length of the CDR3 is 17 residues. Trimming at V came to 4 bases and at J to 3 bases, leaving 4 bases not matched to a gene. CDR3 in amino acids: CASSPGLAGGIYNEQFF. The CDR3 DNA sequence: TGCGCCAGCAGCCCCGGACTAGCGGGAGGGATCTACAATGAGCAGTTCTTC.

This chain links TRBV28 with TRBJ2-4, with 7 bases matching TRBD1. The CDR3 contains 16 residues. Per the germline V gene, CDR1 is MDHEN and CDR2 is SYDVKM. V shed 5 bases, J shed 0 bases, and the junction held 7 bases outside the gene matches. Written as DNA, the CDR3 is TGTGCCAGCAGTCCCTGGGACAGCATAGCCAAAAACATTCAGTACTTC. It specifies CASSPWDSIAKNIQYF.

The chain is built from TRBV7-9 and TRBJ2-3; weak D call: TRBD2 (6 bases). Per germline, CDR1 SEHNR and CDR2 FQNEAQ (reference sequence). There are 18 residues in the CDR3. V was trimmed by 1 base and J by 3 bases, leaving 20 bases between them. As DNA, the CDR3 is TGTGCCAGCAGCTTAGGACCCGGGAGCAGACGAAGAACAGATACGCAGTATTTT. This sequence encodes CASSLGPGSRRRTDTQYF.

The chain combines TRBV2 with TRBJ2-1; 8 nucleotides agree with TRBD2. The V segment lost 5 bases and the J segment 5 bases; nucleotides outside the gene matches: 8. Germline-derived CDR1 and CDR2 are SNHLY and FYNNEI. The CDR3 consists of 15 residues. The CDR3 loop reads CASSLLAAQHNEQFF. The CDR3 DNA is TGTGCCAGCAGTTTACTAGCGGCACAACACAATGAGCAGTTCTTC.

The chain combines TRBV19 with TRBJ1-4; D is unclear. The germline gives CDR1 LNHDA, CDR2 SQIVND (reference sequence). The V and J ends lost 5 bases and 0 bases respectively, with 16 bases between them. The CDR3 is 17 residues long. CDR3 DNA sequence: TGTGCCAGTAGTCTTTTGTTGACGGTTGCAACTAATGAAAAACTGTTTTTT. Amino acids: CASSLLLTVATNEKLFF.

The V and J genes are TRBV10-3 and TRBJ2-5; D may be TRBD1 or TRBD2 (6 bases each). The CDR3 has 12 amino acids. The germline V gene encodes CDR1 ENHRY and CDR2 SYGVKD. The V end was cut by 8 bases, the J end by 5 bases, with 12 bases between. The CDR3 loop reads CAIRGRLETQYF. The CDR3 bases are TGTGCCATCCGGGGGCGTCTTGAGACCCAGTACTTC.

A single count supports this clone. CDR3 in DNA: TGTGCCAGTAGTATTATAGCAGGCACTGAAGCTTTCTTT. This gives the protein CASSIIAGTEAFF. This chain connects TRBV19 to TRBJ1-1; D ambiguous. This CDR3 spans 13 amino acids. V was cut by 3 bases and J by 4 bases, with 9 bases left in between. Germline CDR1 reads LNHDA; CDR2 reads SQIVND (reference sequence).

The chain recombines TRBV6-5 with TRBJ1-2, with unresolved D. This CDR3 has 13 residues. Germline assignment: CDR1 MNHEY and CDR2 SVGAGI. V shed 2 bases and J shed 4 bases, with 8 bases lying between them. CDR3 DNA: TGTGCCAGCAGTTACGACACGGTCTATGGCTACACCTTC. It yields the protein CASSYDTVYGYTF.

The chain couples TRBV7-6 to TRBJ2-2, with D possibly TRBD1 on 5 matching bases. CDR1 SGHVS and CDR2 FNYEAQ come from the germline V gene. V shed 1 base and J shed 3 bases, with 18 bases lying between them. The CDR3 loop spans 18 amino acids. The CDR3 DNA sequence: TGTGCCAGCAGCTTAGAGACAGTAGGCCTATATGACACCGGGGAGCTGTTTTTT. Residues: CASSLETVGLYDTGELFF.

The chain has TRBV7-9 and TRBJ1-4, with a tentative D call TRBD1 (5 bases). Trimming pared 2 bases from V and 7 bases from J, leaving 14 bases between. This CDR3 has 15 amino acids. The germline CDR1 and CDR2 sequences are SEHNR and FQNEAQ (reference sequence). The CDR3 region has the DNA TGTGCCAGCAGCTTATCGAGCTTAAGGGGTGAAAAACTGTTTTTT. Its translation is CASSLSSLRGEKLFF.

The genes are TRBV5-1 and TRBJ1-2; 9 positions agree with TRBD1. Per germline, CDR1 SGHRS and CDR2 YFSETQ. This CDR3 spans 17 amino acids. V trimming: 0 bases; J trimming: 0 bases; junction bases outside the gene matches: 6. The CDR3 is CASSLGGTGSSNYGYTF. CDR3 coding DNA: TGCGCCAGCAGCTTGGGAGGGACAGGGTCGTCTAACTATGGCTACACCTTC.

The chain employs TRBV11-3 and TRBJ2-1, with unresolved D. The CDR3 extends over 15 amino acids. Germline lookup yields CDR1 SGHNT and CDR2 YENEEA. V lost 0 bases, J lost 2 bases, and 8 bases lay in between. CDR3 residues: CASSLEANTYNEQFF. For the CDR3, the DNA is TGTGCCAGCAGCTTAGAGGCCAACACCTACAATGAGCAGTTCTTC.

This clone was seen once. The chain combines TRBV28 with TRBJ1-1; possible D gene TRBD1, 5 bases. V was pared by 4 bases and J by 7 bases, with 10 bases between. CDR3 length equals 12 residues. Per the germline V gene, CDR1 is MDHEN and CDR2 is SYDVKM. In DNA, the CDR3 is TGTGCCAGCAGTTGGGACGGGTTTGAAGCTTTCTTT. Translation gives CASSWDGFEAFF.

In regard to this clone: This CDR3 is also generated by other DNA sequences in the sample. This chain links TRBV29-1 with TRBJ2-2; D uncertain. The V and J ends lost 4 bases and 2 bases respectively, with 5 bases between them. The CDR3 contains 12 residues. Germline CDR1 SQVTM, CDR2 ANQGSEA. The DNA for the CDR3 is TGCAGCGTTGCCCGAAACACCGGGGAGCTGTTTTTT. Translation gives CSVARNTGELFF.

This clone was found a few times. This chain connects TRBV5-8 to TRBJ1-5, with TRBD1 matching over 7 bases. J lost 7 bases, V lost 4 bases, and 5 bases had no gene match. This CDR3 comprises 13 residues. Germline V gene data show CDR1 as SGHTS and CDR2 as YDEGEE. CDR3 nucleotides: TGTGCCAGCAGCCCCGACAGGGAACAGCCCCAGCATTTT. It is translated as CASSPDREQPQHF. Complete variable domain (other parts from reference TRBV5-8 and TRBJ1-5): EAGVTQSPTHLIKTRGQQATLRCSPISGHTSVYWYQQALGLGLQFLLWYDEGEERNRGNFPPRFSGRQFPNYSSELNVNALELEDSALYLCASSPDREQPQHFGDGTRLSIL.

The V and J genes are TRBV28 and TRBJ1-1; D gene unclear. The V gene's germline CDR1 is MDHEN and CDR2 SYDVKM. The V end lost 5 bases, the J end lost 5 bases, and 15 bases lay between the germline ends. CDR3 length: 14 amino acids. The CDR3 spells CASSTPVLGTEAFF. The CDR3 DNA reads TGTGCCAGCAGTACCCCGGTATTGGGAACTGAAGCTTTCTTT.

The CDR3 here is CASSLGQGSTGELFF. CDR3 in DNA: TGCGCCAGCAGCCTTGGACAGGGGAGCACCGGGGAGCTGTTTTTT. The chain carries TRBV5-1 and TRBJ2-2; 9 bases line up with TRBD1. The CDR3 is 15 residues long. V shed 4 bases and J 4 bases; nucleotides not matched to a gene: 5. CDR1 SGHRS and CDR2 YFSETQ come from the germline V gene.

The CDR3 DNA is TGTGCCTGGGGACAGCCTTCCTTTGGAGCTTTCTTT. Protein sequence: CAWGQPSFGAFF. The chain uses TRBV30 and TRBJ1-1, with D perhaps matching TRBD1 (6 bases). This CDR3 comprises 12 residues. The V and J ends lost 5 bases and 10 bases respectively, with 17 bases between them. Germline V gene lookup returns CDR1 GTSNPN and CDR2 SVGIG (reference sequence).

The chain is built from TRBV6-6 and TRBJ2-1; 13 nucleotides line up with TRBD2. This CDR3 is built from 15 residues. Trimming at V came to 6 bases and at J to 4 bases, leaving 3 bases not matched to a gene. CDR1 and CDR2 (germline): MNHNY, SVGAGI (reference sequence). The CDR3 region is CASRGLAGLYNEQFF. In nucleotides, the CDR3 is TGTGCCAGCAGGGGACTAGCGGGGCTATACAATGAGCAGTTCTTC.